One sample yielded the 13 T cell receptor beta chains listed below, sequenced in a study of blood T cell repertoires in COVID-19. Assay used: immunoSEQ multiplex PCR; TCRdb lists only in-frame clones, some missing. Of 110,000 to 150,000 clones listed, around 90% were seen once; the top ten hold 1.5% to 2%. The material sequenced was peripheral blood. All receptors derive from a man aged 70 or older with acute or convalescent COVID-19.

The chain combines TRBV4-1 with TRBJ1-4, with a tentative D call TRBD1 (5 bases). Trimming pared 3 bases from V and 0 bases from J, leaving 14 bases between. Germline CDR1 and CDR2: MGHRA and YSYEKL. The CDR3 contains 17 residues. CDR3 residues: CASSQPDRGATNEKLFF. CDR3 DNA sequence: TGCGCCAGCAGCCAGCCCGACAGAGGAGCAACTAATGAAAAACTGTTTTTT.

The rearrangement uses TRBV19 and TRBJ1-5, with D possibly TRBD1 on 6 matching bases. V was clipped by 9 bases and J by 0 bases, with 12 bases between them. CDR1 LNHDA and CDR2 SQIVND come from the germline V gene (reference sequence). The CDR3 has 14 residues. CDR3 sequence: CASSRGASNQPQHF. CDR3 DNA: TGTGCCAGCTCCCGGGGGGCTAGCAATCAGCCCCAGCATTTT.

Comment on this clone: The sample carries other DNA sequences with the same CDR3. The chain joins TRBV29-1 to TRBJ2-1, with 10 positions matching TRBD1. The trim removed 7 bases at V and 2 bases at J, leaving 2 bases unmatched. This CDR3 comprises 13 residues. CDR1 is SQVTM, CDR2 ANQGSEA, per germline. This chain's CDR3 is CSGDRGPYNEQFF. The CDR3 bases are TGCAGCGGTGACAGGGGGCCCTACAATGAGCAGTTCTTC.

This clone was recorded only once. V is TRBV2 and J is TRBJ1-4, with 10 bases lining up with TRBD1. Trimming took 8 bases from V and 7 from J; bases not matched to a gene: 7. CDR3 length equals 14 residues. Germline V lookup: CDR1 SNHLY, CDR2 FYNNEI. The CDR3 DNA reads as TGTGCCAGCGGGCGACAGGGGGCAGGTGAAAAACTGTTTTTT. Its protein product is CASGRQGAGEKLFF.

The V call is TRBV18, the J call TRBJ1-1; 10 nucleotides line up with TRBD1. J was trimmed by 5 bases and V by 6 bases; bases with no gene match: 12. The V gene's germline CDR1 is KGHSH and CDR2 LQKENI. The CDR3 is 16 residues long. The CDR3 is CASSSGTGAGWTEAFF. CDR3 bases: TGTGCCAGCTCGTCCGGGACAGGGGCGGGTTGGACTGAAGCTTTCTTT.

This chain uses TRBV30 with TRBJ2-2; D possibly uses TRBD1 or TRBD2 (5 bases each). V gave up 8 bases and J gave up 3 bases, with 10 bases separating them. This CDR3 region has 12 residues. Looked up from germline, CDR1 is GTSNPN and CDR2 is SVGIG (reference sequence). As DNA, the CDR3 is TGTGCCGGGACGGGTTACACCGGGGAGCTGTTTTTT. Translating gives CAGTGYTGELFF.

This clone appeared a single time. The chain employs TRBV6-5 and TRBJ1-3; 8 positions agree with TRBD1. V dropped 3 bases and J dropped 4; count of bases not matched to a gene: 5. The length of the CDR3 is 15 residues. CDR1 MNHEY and CDR2 SVGAGI come from the germline V gene. CDR3: CASSYQGASGNTIYF. In nucleotides, the CDR3 is TGTGCCAGCAGTTATCAGGGGGCGTCAGGAAACACCATATATTTT.

The chain joins TRBV5-1 to TRBJ1-2; tentative D call: TRBD1 (5 bases). From germline, CDR1 is SGHRS and CDR2 YFSETQ. The CDR3 covers 13 residues. V lost 0 bases to trimming and J lost 8 bases, with 11 bases between them. The CDR3 DNA follows: TGCGCCAGCAGCTTGGTCGGGGGAAGGGGCTACACCTTC. This translates into CASSLVGGRGYTF.

The V gene is TRBV9, the J gene TRBJ1-3; D is ambiguous. The CDR3 extends over 15 amino acids. The V gene lost 0 bases and the J gene lost 1 base, with 8 bases spanning the gap. Germline CDR1 and CDR2: SGDLS and YYNGEE. In DNA, the CDR3 is TGTGCCAGCAGCGTAGGGTACATTTCTGGAAACACCATATATTTT. Its translation is CASSVGYISGNTIYF.

This chain joins TRBV19 and TRBJ1-1; a possible D gene is TRBD1 (5 bases). V was cut by 7 bases and J by 9 bases, with 15 bases left in between. The CDR3 covers 12 residues. Germline-derived CDR1 and CDR2 are LNHDA and SQIVND (reference sequence). CDR3 region: CASILDTRQAFF. The CDR3 DNA reads TGTGCCAGTATATTGGACACCCGTCAAGCTTTCTTT.

This rearrangement joins TRBV7-2 to TRBJ2-2, with TRBD1 identical over 11 bases. Germline-derived CDR1 and CDR2 are SGHTA and FQGNSA. The ends lost 6 bases at V and 1 base at J; junction bases unmatched: 4. This CDR3 has 16 residues. CDR3 region: CASRGQGAMNTGELFF. CDR3 in DNA: TGTGCCAGCAGAGGACAGGGGGCCATGAACACCGGGGAGCTGTTTTTT.

CDR3 in DNA: TGTGCCATCAGTGTTGACAGGGGAATAAGCTCCTACGAGCAGTACTTC. This codes for CAISVDRGISSYEQYF. The gene calls are TRBV10-3 and TRBJ2-7; 8 bases fit TRBD1. V trimming: 4 bases; J trimming: 0 bases; junction bases outside the gene matches: 8. The germline V gene has CDR1 ENHRY and CDR2 SYGVKD. The CDR3 is 16 residues long.

The chain recombines TRBV5-1 with TRBJ2-2; D remains ambiguous. From germline, CDR1 is SGHRS and CDR2 YFSETQ. The ends were cut back, 2 bases at V and 3 bases at J, with 5 bases in the middle. The CDR3 has 13 residues. CDR3 coding DNA: TGCGCCAGCAGCTTCCAGGACACCGGGGAGCTGTTTTTT. Residues: CASSFQDTGELFF.